A single sample gave rise to the 14 T cell receptor beta chains below, sequenced in a study of early T cells in non-severe SARS-CoV-2 infection. TCRdb called the 5' RACE reads again in MiXCR, with one record for every CDR3 protein. Among tens of thousands of distinct CDR3 sequences, roughly 13% were seen once, and the ten largest hold over 6.5%. Specimen: whole blood. All receptors derive from an adult who was a healthcare worker with PCR-confirmed SARS-CoV-2 infection or an uninfected control (not recorded which).

The chain is built from TRBV19 and TRBJ2-3; D call uncertain. CDR1 is LNHDA and CDR2 is SQIVND in the germline V gene (reference sequence). V was pared by 3 bases and J by 6 bases, with 13 bases between. The CDR3 runs to 14 residues. CDR3 nucleotide sequence: TGTGCCAGTAGTATCGCGACCCCCCGGGATACGCAGTATTTT. It encodes CASSIATPRDTQYF. The whole variable domain, remainder taken from reference TRBV19 and TRBJ2-3, is DGGITQSPKYLFRKEGQNVTLSCEQNLNHDAMYWYRQDPGQGLRLIYYSQIVNDFQKGDIAEGYSVSREKKESFPLTVTSAQKNPTAFYLCASSIATPRDTQYFGPGTRLTVL.

This clonotype was seen many times. V gene TRBV12-3 or TRBV12-4 combines with J gene TRBJ2-4; D is unclear. V lost 10 bases, J lost 9 bases, and 13 bases lay in between. The CDR3 is 11 residues long. The chain's CDR3 is CATSQMSIQYF. The DNA for the CDR3 is TGTGCCACCTCACAAATGAGCATTCAGTACTTC.

The chain uses TRBV6-1 and TRBJ2-6; D may be TRBD1 (6 bases). V was trimmed by 6 bases and J by 2 bases, leaving 17 bases between them. The germline V gene encodes CDR1 MNHNS and CDR2 SASEGT. The CDR3 has 17 amino acids. CDR3 region: CASSLQGYGAGANVLTF. The DNA for the CDR3 is TGTGCCAGCAGCCTTCAGGGGTATGGAGCTGGGGCCAACGTCCTGACTTTC.

V is TRBV5-1 and J is TRBJ1-3; D is undetermined. This CDR3 comprises 16 residues. Trimming stripped 4 bases from V and 0 bases from J, with 14 bases between. CDR1 and CDR2 from the germline V gene are SGHRS and YFSETQ. The chain's CDR3 is CASSRAGESSGNTIYF. As DNA, the CDR3 is TGCGCCAGCAGCCGGGCCGGGGAAAGCTCTGGAAACACCATATATTTT.

The genes are TRBV29-1 and TRBJ2-1; D not certain. CDR3 size: 11 residues. Germline V CDR1 and CDR2: SQVTM, ANQGSEA. Trimming removed 3 bases at V and 3 bases at J, with 3 bases between. The CDR3 bases are TGCAGCGTTGATAACTACAATGAGCAGTTCTTC. The encoded protein is CSVDNYNEQFF.

This clonotype occurred many times. This chain links TRBV6-5 with TRBJ1-6; unclear D gene. V was clipped by 5 bases and J by 5 bases, with 10 bases between them. This CDR3 spans 14 amino acids. Germline V gene sequence: CDR1 MNHEY, CDR2 SVGAGI. This CDR3 is CASSQFPDNSPLHF. The CDR3 DNA follows: TGTGCCAGCAGTCAGTTTCCCGATAATTCACCCCTCCACTTT.

This clonotype was picked up a small number of times. The chain joins TRBV20-1 to TRBJ2-1; 9 nucleotides agree with TRBD2. This CDR3 is 15 amino acids long. The ends lost 1 base at V and 7 bases at J; junction bases unmatched: 8. Germline assignment: CDR1 DFQATT and CDR2 SNEGSKA (reference sequence). This chain's CDR3 is CSARVAGAWLNEQFF. The DNA of the CDR3 is TGCAGTGCTAGAGTAGCGGGAGCGTGGTTGAATGAGCAGTTCTTC.

This clonotype was seen at least ten times. V and J are TRBV27 and TRBJ2-1, with D perhaps TRBD2 (5 bases). Trimming left V 4 bases short and J 0 bases short, with 10 bases between. Germline CDR1 is MNHEY and CDR2 is SMNVEV (reference sequence). CDR3 size: 15 residues. CDR3 sequence: CASSSNRGSYNEQFF. CDR3 DNA sequence: TGTGCCAGCAGTTCAAACCGGGGCTCCTACAATGAGCAGTTCTTC.

In its sample, this clonotype was seen once. This chain joins TRBV6-5 and TRBJ2-1, with D tentatively TRBD2 (6 bases). This CDR3 spans 13 amino acids. V gave up 11 bases and J gave up 5 bases, with 16 bases separating them. CDR1 is MNHEY and CDR2 is SVGAGI in the germline V gene. CDR3 in amino acids: CASMGDFHNEQFF. CDR3 nucleotides: TGTGCCTCAATGGGGGACTTTCACAATGAGCAGTTCTTC.

The chain couples TRBV28 to TRBJ2-1; weak D call: TRBD2 (5 bases). CDR1 is MDHEN, CDR2 SYDVKM, per germline. The ends were cut back, 7 bases at V and 0 bases at J, with 16 bases in the middle. This CDR3 spans 16 amino acids. The CDR3 protein is CASTYGGGRSYNEQFF. As DNA, the CDR3 is TGTGCCAGCACCTATGGAGGAGGCCGCTCCTACAATGAGCAGTTCTTC.

This clonotype was seen more than once but under ten times. This chain joins TRBV7-9 and TRBJ1-4; 7 bases fit TRBD1. Germline V gives CDR1 SEHNR, CDR2 FQNEAQ (reference sequence). With 5 bases clipped from V and 8 bases from J, the junction kept 11 bases outside the gene matches. The CDR3 has 15 amino acids. The CDR3 here is CASSPKGQKKEKLFF. DNA for the CDR3: TGTGCCAGCAGCCCTAAGGGACAGAAAAAAGAAAAACTGTTTTTT.

Worth noting for this clonotype: A single base separates this from a much larger clone, so it may be a read error. The rearrangement uses TRBV28 and TRBJ2-3, with 7 bases matching TRBD1. Germline CDR1 reads MDHEN; CDR2 reads SYDVKM. CDR3 length: 15 amino acids. J gave up 4 bases and V 3 bases, and 7 bases lay outside the gene matches. CDR3 DNA: TGTGCCAGCAGTTTTGTGACAGGGAGTTCAGATACGCAGTATTTT. This codes for CASSFVTGSSDTQYF.

The sample holds a few counts of this clonotype. The chain joins TRBV12-3 or TRBV12-4 to TRBJ2-1; 9 bases fit TRBD2. J gave up 1 base and V 6 bases, and 7 bases lay outside the gene matches. The CDR3 contains 16 residues. This CDR3 reads CASRKESGGSYNEQFF. CDR3 DNA: TGTGCCAGCAGAAAGGAAAGCGGGGGGTCCTACAATGAGCAGTTCTTC.

The chain links TRBV27 to TRBJ2-3; 11 bases are shared with TRBD2. V lost 4 bases and J lost 2; bases outside the gene matches: 11. Germline CDR1 MNHEY, CDR2 SMNVEV (reference sequence). The CDR3 spans 18 residues. CDR3 in amino acids: CASSSPRGSGRATDTQYF. As DNA, the CDR3 is TGTGCCAGCAGTTCCCCTAGGGGTAGCGGGAGGGCCACAGATACGCAGTATTTT.